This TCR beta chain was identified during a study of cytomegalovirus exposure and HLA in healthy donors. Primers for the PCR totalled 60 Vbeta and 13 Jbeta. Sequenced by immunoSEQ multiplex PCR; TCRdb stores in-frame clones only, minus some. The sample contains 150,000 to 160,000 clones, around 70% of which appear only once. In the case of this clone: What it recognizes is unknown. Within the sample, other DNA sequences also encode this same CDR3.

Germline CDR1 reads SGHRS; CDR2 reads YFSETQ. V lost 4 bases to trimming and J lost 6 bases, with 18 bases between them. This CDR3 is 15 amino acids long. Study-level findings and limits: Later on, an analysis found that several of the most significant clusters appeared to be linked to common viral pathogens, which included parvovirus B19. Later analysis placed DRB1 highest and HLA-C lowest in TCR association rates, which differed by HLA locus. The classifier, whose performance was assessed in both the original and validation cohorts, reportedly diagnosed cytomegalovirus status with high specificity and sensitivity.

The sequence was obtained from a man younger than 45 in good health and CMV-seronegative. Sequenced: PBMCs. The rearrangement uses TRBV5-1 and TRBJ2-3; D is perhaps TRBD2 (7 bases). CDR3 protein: CASSHLGGGPDTQYF. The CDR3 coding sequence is TGCGCCAGCAGCCATTTAGGGGGGGGGCCGGATACGCAGTATTTT.